The following is a T cell receptor (beta chain) sequence with its context. Its matching antigen is unknown. The data were produced by immunoSEQ multiplex PCR, yet TCRdb's version contains in-frame clones alone and is incomplete. The sample has fewer than 13,000 clones; over 65% are singletons. This sample stems from a study of OX40 agonist ivuxolimab in advanced cancers. Study results and limitations: The 0.1-3.0 mg/kg partial responders had among the lowest clonal expansion. Nonresponders included some who also had low normalized T-cell clonal expansion. Dosing at 0.1 to 3.0 mg/kg was accompanied by clonal expansion of CD4+ and CD8+ blood T cells by week 6.

Germline CDR1 SGDLS, CDR2 YYNGEE. Germline trimming cut 0 bases from V and 4 bases from J; bases unmatched to any gene: 11. This CDR3 has 17 amino acids. This receptor was identified in an adult with an advanced solid tumor such as melanoma, head and neck, liver or kidney cancer. The source material was CD4+ or CD8+ T cells sorted from blood, sampled in a trial of the OX40 agonist ivuxolimab. The chain carries TRBV9 and TRBJ2-5; 8 positions match TRBD2. The CDR3 DNA reads as TGTGCCAGCAGCGTAGGAAGCGGGAGTTCGTGGAGAGAGACCCAGTACTTC. It is translated as CASSVGSGSSWRETQYF.